This T cell receptor beta chain derives from a study of identical twins. The study, taken as a whole, reports: Beta out-of-frame sequences showed weaker excess twin sharing. Zero-insertion analyses were open to partial confounding by invariant MAIT and iNKT cells.

TCRdb recomputed calls from the 5' RACE reads with MiXCR, one row per CDR3 protein. The table has hundreds of thousands of distinct CDR3 sequences, approximately 7% seen once; the top ten hold under 4%. The CDR3 extends over 17 amino acids. Germline CDR1 LNHDA, CDR2 SQIVND (reference sequence). V lost 6 bases and J 6 bases, leaving 25 bases between the germline ends. To note about this clonotype: Its antigen is unknown.

This same sample was also part of a study on yellow fever vaccine responses in identical twins.

Sequenced: memory (CD45RO+) T cells sorted from blood. This clonotype originated in a woman younger than 35 in good health. V usage is TRBV19 and J usage is TRBJ2-3, with a possible D match to TRBD2 (5 bases). The CDR3 region is CASSPAGLRFSTDTQYF. Here the CDR3 DNA reads TGTGCCAGTAGCCCTGCAGGACTCAGGTTCTCTACGGATACGCAGTATTTT.